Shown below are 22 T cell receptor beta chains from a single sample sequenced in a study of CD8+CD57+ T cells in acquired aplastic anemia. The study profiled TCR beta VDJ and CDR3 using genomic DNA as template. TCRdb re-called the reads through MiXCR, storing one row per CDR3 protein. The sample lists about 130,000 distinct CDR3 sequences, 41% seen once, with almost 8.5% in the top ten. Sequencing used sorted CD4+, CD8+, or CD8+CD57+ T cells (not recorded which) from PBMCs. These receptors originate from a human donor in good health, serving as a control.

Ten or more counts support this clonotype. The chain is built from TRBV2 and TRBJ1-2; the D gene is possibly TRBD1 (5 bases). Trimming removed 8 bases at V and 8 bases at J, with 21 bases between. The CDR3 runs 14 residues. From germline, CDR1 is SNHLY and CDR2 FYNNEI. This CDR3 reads CASRFGGARGGYTF. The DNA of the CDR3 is TGTGCCAGCCGATTCGGGGGTGCGCGTGGCGGCTACACCTTC. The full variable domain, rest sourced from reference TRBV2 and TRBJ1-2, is EPEVTQTPSHQVTQMGQEVILRCVPISNHLYFYWYRQILGQKVEFLVSFYNNEISEKSEIFDDQFSVERPDGSNFTLKIRSTKLEDSAMYFCASRFGGARGGYTFGSGTRLTVV.

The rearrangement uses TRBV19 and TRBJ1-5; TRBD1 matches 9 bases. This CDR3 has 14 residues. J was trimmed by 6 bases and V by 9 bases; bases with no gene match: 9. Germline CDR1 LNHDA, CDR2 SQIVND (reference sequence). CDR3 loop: CASSYGQGIQPQHF. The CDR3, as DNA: TGTGCCAGCAGTTACGGACAGGGGATTCAGCCCCAGCATTTT.

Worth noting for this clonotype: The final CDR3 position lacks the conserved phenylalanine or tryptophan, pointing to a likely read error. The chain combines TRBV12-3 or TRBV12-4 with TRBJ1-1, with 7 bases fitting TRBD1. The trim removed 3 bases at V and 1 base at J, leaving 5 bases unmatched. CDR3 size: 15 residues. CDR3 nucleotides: TGTGCCAGCAGTTTGGCAGGGGGAGGGAACACTGAAGCTTTCTCT. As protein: CASSLAGGGNTEAFS.

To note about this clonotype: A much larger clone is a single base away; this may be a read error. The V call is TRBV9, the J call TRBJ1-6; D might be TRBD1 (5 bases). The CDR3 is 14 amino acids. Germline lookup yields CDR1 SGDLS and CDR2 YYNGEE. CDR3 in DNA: TGTGCCAGCAGCGTCGGCTCGGGGGATTCACCCCCCCACTTT. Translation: CASSVGSGDSPPHF.

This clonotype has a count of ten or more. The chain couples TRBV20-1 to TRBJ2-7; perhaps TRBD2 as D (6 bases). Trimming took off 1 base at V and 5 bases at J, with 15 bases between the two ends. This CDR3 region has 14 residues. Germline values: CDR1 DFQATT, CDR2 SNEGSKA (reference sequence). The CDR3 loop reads CSARGPGVGDEQYF. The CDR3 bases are TGCAGTGCTAGAGGACCGGGGGTGGGCGACGAGCAGTACTTC.

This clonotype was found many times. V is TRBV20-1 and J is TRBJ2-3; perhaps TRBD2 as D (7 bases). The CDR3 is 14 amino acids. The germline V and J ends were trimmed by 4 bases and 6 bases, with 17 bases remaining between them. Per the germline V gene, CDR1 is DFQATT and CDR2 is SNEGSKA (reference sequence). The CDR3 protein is CSAIRGGAGDTQYF. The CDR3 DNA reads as TGCAGTGCTATACGTGGGGGGGCCGGGGATACGCAGTATTTT.

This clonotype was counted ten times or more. CDR3 region: CATSRVQTGGVKGRNTGELFF. As DNA, the CDR3 is TGTGCCACCAGCAGAGTCCAAACAGGGGGGGTGAAGGGTCGGAACACCGGGGAGCTGTTTTTT. The V and J genes are TRBV15 and TRBJ2-2; possible D gene TRBD1, 8 bases. The V end lost 1 base, the J end lost 1 base, and 25 bases lay between the germline ends. Looked up from germline, CDR1 is LNHNV and CDR2 is YYDKDF (reference sequence). The CDR3 has 21 residues.

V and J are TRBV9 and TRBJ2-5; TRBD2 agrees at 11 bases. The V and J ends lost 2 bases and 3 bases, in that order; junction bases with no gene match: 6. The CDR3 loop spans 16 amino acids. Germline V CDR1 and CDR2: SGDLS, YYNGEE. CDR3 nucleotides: TGTGCCAGCAGCGTTGGACCTAGCGGGGGGAAAGAGACCCAGTACTTC. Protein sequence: CASSVGPSGGKETQYF.

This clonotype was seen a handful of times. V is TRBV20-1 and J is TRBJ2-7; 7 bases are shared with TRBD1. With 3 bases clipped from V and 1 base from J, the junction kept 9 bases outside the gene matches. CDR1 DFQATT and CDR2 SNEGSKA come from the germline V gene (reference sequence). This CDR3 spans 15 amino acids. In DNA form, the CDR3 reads TGCAGTGCTAGGGGAACAGGGGTCGGATCCTACGAGCAGTACTTC. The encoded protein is CSARGTGVGSYEQYF.

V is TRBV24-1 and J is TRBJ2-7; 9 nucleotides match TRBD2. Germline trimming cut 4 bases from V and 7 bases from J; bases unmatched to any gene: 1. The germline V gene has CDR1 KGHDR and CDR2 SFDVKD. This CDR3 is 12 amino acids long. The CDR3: CATSEAGGEQYF. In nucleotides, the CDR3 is TGTGCCACCAGTGAAGCGGGAGGAGAGCAGTACTTC.

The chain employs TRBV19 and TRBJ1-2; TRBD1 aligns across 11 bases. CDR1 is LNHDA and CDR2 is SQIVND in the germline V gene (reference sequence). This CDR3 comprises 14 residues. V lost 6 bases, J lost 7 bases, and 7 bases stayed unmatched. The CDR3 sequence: CASRVGQGVGGYTF. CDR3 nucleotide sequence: TGTGCCAGTAGAGTGGGACAGGGGGTAGGTGGCTACACCTTC.

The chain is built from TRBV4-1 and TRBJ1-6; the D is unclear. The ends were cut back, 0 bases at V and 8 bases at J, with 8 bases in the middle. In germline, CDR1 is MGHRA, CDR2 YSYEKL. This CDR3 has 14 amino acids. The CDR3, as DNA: TGCGCCAGCAGCCAAGATAGGAGTTATTCACCCCTCCACTTT. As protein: CASSQDRSYSPLHF.

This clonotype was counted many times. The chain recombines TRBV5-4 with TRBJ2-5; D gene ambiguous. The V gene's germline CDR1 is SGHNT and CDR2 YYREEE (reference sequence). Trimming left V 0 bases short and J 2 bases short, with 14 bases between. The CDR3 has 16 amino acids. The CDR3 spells CASSLGYETIQETQYF. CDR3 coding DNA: TGTGCCAGCAGCTTGGGTTATGAAACTATTCAAGAGACCCAGTACTTC.

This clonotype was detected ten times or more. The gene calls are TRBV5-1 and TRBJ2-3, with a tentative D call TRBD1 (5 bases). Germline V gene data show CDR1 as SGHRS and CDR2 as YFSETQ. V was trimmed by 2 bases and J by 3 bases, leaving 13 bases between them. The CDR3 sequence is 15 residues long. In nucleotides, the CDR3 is TGCGCCAGCAGCTTTCAGGGCTTGGGGACAGATACGCAGTATTTT. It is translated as CASSFQGLGTDTQYF.

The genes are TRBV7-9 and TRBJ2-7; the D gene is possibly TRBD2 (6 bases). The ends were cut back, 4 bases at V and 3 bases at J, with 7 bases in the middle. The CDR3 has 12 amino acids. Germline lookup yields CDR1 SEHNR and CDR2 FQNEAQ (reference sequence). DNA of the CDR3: TGTGCCAGCAGCTCGGGGGTCTACGAGCAGTACTTC. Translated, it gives CASSSGVYEQYF.

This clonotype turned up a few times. The CDR3 is CSGGDWGTDGYTF. DNA for the CDR3: TGCAGCGGAGGGGATTGGGGCACCGATGGCTACACCTTC. The chain is built from TRBV29-1 and TRBJ1-2, with D possibly matching TRBD1 (5 bases). Trimming removed 7 bases from V and 6 bases from J, with 18 bases in between. The CDR3 totals 13 residues. Germline V gene sequence: CDR1 SQVTM, CDR2 ANQGSEA.

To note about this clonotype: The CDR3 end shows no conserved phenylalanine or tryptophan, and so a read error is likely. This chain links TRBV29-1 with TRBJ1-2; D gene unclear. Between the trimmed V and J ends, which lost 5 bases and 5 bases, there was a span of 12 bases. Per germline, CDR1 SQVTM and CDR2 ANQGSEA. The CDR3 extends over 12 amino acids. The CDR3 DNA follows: TGCAGCGTTCTCCTGCAGGATTATGGCTACACCGTC. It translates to CSVLLQDYGYTV.

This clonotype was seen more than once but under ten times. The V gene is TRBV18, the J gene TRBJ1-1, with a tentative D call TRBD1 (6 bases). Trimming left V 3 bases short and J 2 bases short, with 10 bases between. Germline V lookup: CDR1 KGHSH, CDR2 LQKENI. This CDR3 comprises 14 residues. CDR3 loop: CASSPDRQNTEAFF. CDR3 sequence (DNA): TGTGCCAGCTCACCTGACAGGCAAAACACTGAAGCTTTCTTT.

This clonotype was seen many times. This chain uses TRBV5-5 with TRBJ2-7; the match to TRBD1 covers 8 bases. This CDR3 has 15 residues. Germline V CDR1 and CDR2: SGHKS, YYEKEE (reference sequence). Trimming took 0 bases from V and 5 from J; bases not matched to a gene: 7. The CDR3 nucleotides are TGTGCCAGCAGCTTGGCCTTACAGGGGGGCCACGAGCAGTACTTC. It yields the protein CASSLALQGGHEQYF.

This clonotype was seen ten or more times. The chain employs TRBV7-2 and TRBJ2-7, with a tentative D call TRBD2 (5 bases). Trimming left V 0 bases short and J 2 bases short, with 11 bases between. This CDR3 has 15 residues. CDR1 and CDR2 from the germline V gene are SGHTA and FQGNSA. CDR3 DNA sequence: TGTGCCAGCAGCTTAGCCCGGAGGAAGCCCTACGAGCAGTACTTC. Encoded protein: CASSLARRKPYEQYF.

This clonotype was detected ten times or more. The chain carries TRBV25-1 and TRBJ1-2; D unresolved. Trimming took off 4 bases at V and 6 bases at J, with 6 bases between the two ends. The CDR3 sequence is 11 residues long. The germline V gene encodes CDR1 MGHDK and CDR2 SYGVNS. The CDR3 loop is CASSVDHGYTF. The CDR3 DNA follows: TGTGCCAGCAGTGTAGACCATGGCTACACCTTC.

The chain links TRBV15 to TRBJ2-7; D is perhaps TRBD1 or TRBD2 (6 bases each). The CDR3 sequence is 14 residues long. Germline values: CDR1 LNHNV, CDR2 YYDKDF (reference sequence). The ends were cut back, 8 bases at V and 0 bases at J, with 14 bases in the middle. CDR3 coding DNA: TGTGCCACCGCGAGAGGGGGGATCTCCTACGAGCAGTACTTC. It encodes CATARGGISYEQYF. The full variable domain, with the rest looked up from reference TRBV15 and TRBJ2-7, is DAMVIQNPRYQVTQFGKPVTLSCSQTLNHNVMYWYQQKSSQAPKLLFHYYDKDFNNEADTPDNFQSRRPNTSFCFLDIRSPGLGDTAMYLCATARGGISYEQYFGPGTRLTVT.